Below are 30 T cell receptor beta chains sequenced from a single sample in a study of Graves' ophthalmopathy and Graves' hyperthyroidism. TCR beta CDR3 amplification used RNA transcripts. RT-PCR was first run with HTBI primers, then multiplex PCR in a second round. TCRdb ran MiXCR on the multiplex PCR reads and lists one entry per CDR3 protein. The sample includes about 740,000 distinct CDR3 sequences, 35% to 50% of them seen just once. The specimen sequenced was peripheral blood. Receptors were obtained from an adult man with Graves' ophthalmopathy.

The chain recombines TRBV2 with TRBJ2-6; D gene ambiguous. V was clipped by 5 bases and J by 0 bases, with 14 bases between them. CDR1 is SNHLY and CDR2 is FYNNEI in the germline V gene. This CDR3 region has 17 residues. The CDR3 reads CASSKGSGPSGANVLTF. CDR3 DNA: TGTGCCAGCAGTAAAGGGTCTGGGCCCTCTGGGGCCAACGTCCTGACTTTC.

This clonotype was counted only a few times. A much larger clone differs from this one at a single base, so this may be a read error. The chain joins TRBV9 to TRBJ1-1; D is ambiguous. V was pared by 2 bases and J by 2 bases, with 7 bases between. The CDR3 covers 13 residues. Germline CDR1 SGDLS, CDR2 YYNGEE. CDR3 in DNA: TGTGCCAGCAGCGTTACATTTAACACTGAAGCTTTCTTT. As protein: CASSVTFNTEAFF.

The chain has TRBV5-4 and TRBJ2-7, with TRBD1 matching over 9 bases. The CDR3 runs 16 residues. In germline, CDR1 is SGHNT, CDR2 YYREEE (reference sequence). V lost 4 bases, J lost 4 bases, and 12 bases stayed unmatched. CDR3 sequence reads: CASSNNAGQGQYEQYF. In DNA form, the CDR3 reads TGTGCCAGCAGCAATAACGCGGGACAGGGTCAGTACGAGCAGTACTTC.

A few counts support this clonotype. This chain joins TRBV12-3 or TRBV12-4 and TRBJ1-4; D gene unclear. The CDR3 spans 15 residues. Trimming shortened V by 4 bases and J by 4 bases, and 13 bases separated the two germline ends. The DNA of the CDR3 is TGTGCCAGCAGTTCCTCCTCGTTTGGTAATGAAAAACTGTTTTTT. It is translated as CASSSSSFGNEKLFF.

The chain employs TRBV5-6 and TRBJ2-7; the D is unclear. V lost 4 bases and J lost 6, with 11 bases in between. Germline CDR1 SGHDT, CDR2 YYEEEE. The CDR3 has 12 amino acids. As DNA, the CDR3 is TGTGCCAGCAGCGGAGCCGTGGCCGAGCAGTACTTC. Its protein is CASSGAVAEQYF. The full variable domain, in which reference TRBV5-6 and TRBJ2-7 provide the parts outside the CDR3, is DAGVTQSPTHLIKTRGQQVTLRCSPKSGHDTVSWYQQALGQGPQFIFQYYEEEERQRGNFPDRFSGHQFPNYSSELNVNALLLGDSALYLCASSGAVAEQYFGPGTRLTVT.

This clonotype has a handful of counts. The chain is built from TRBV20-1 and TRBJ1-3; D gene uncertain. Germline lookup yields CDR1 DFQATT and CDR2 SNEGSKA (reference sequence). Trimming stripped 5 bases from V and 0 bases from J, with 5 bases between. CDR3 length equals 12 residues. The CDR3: CSAHSSGNTIYF. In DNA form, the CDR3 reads TGCAGTGCTCACAGCTCTGGAAACACCATATATTTT.

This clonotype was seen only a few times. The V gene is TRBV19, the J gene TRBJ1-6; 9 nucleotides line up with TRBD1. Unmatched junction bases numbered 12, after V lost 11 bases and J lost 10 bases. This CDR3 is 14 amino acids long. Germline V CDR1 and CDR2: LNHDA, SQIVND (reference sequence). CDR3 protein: CAWRWGTGRSPLHF. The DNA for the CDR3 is TGTGCCTGGAGATGGGGGACAGGGAGATCACCCCTCCACTTT.

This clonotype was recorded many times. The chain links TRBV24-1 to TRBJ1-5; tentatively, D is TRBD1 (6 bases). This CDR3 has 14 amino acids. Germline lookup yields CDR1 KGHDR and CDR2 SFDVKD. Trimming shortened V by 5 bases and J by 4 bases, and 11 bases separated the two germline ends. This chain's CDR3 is CATSVGQYNQPQHF. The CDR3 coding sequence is TGTGCCACCAGTGTAGGACAGTATAATCAGCCCCAGCATTTT.

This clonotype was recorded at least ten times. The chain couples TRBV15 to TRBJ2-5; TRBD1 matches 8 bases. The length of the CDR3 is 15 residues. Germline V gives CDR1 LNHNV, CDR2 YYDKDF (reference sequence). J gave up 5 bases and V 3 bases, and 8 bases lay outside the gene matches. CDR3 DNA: TGTGCCACCAGCAGCCCCGGGACAGGATGGGAGACCCAGTACTTC. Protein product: CATSSPGTGWETQYF.

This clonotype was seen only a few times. The CDR3 DNA follows: TGTGCCAGCAGCTTAGCGAGTCCCCCGATGAACACTGAAGCTTTCTTT. Protein: CASSLASPPMNTEAFF. This chain joins TRBV7-8 and TRBJ1-1, with D unresolved. The CDR3 covers 16 residues. Germline lookup yields CDR1 SGHVS and CDR2 FQNEAQ. V was shortened by 0 bases and J by 0 bases, with 11 bases between the two germline ends.

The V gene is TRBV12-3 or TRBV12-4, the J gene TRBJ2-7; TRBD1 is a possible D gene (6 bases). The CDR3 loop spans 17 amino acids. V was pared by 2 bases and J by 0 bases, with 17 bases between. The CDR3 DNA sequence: TGTGCCAGCAGTTTAAAGAGACAGGTGATACACTCCTACGAGCAGTACTTC. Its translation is CASSLKRQVIHSYEQYF.

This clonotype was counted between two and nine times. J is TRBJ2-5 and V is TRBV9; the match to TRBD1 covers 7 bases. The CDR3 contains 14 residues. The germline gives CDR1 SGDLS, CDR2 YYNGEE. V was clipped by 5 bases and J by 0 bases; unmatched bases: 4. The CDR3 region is CASSQTGNQETQYF. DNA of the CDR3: TGTGCCAGCAGTCAGACAGGGAACCAAGAGACCCAGTACTTC.

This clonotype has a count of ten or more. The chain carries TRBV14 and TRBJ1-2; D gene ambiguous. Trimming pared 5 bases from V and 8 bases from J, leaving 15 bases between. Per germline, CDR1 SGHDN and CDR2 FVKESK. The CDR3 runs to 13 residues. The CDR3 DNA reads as TGTGCCAGCAGCGCCCGGGTGGCGGTAGGCTACACCTTC. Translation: CASSARVAVGYTF.

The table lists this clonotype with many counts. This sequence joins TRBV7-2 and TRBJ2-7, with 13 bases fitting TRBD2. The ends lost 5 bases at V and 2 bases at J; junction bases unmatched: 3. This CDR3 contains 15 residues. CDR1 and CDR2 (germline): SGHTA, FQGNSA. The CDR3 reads CASSRGLAGAYEQYF. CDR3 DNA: TGTGCCAGCAGCCGCGGACTAGCGGGAGCCTACGAGCAGTACTTC.

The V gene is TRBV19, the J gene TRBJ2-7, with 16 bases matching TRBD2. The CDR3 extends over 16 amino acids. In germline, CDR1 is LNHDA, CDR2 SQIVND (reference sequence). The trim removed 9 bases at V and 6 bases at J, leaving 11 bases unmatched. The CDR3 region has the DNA TGTGCCAGCCGCTCTCTGGGACTAGCGGGAGGGAGCGAGCAGTACTTC. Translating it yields CASRSLGLAGGSEQYF.

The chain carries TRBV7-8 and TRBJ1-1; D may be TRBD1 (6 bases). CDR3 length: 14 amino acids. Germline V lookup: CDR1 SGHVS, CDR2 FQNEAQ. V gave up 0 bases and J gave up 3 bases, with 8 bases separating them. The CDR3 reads CASSLARGDTEAFF. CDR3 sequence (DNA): TGTGCCAGCAGCTTAGCAAGGGGGGACACTGAAGCTTTCTTT.

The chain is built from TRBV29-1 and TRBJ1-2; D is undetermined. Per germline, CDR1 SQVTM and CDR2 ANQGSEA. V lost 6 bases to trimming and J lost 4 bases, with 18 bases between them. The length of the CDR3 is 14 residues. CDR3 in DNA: TGCAGCGTCGGCGCCGGGTTCCAACGCTATGGCTACACCTTC. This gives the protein CSVGAGFQRYGYTF.

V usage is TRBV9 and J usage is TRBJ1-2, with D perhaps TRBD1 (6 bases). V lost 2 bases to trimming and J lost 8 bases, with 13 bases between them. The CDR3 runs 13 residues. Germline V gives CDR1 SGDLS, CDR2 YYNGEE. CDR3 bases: TGTGCCAGCAGCGTTGAAAGGGGGGCGGGCTACACCTTC. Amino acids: CASSVERGAGYTF.

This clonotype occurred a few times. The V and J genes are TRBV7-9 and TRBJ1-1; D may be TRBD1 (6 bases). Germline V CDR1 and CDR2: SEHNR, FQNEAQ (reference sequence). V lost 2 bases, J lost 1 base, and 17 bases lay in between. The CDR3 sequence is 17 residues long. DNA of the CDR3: TGTGCCAGCAGCTTATCTTGGGGGGGGCAGGGGAACACTGAAGCTTTCTTT. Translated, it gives CASSLSWGGQGNTEAFF.

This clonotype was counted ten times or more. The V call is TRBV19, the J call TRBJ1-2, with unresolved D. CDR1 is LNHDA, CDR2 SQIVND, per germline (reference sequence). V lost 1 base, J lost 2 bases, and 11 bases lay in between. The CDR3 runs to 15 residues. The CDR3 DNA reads TGTGCCAGTAGTATAGCAGCCGGGCAAAACTATGGCTACACCTTC. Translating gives CASSIAAGQNYGYTF.

The CDR3 loop reads CASSFAMAGYEQYF. The CDR3 region has the DNA TGTGCCAGTTCCTTCGCGATGGCAGGATACGAGCAGTACTTC. The chain joins TRBV19 to TRBJ2-7, with no clear D. V was cut by 8 bases and J by 4 bases, with 18 bases left in between. The CDR3 is 14 amino acids. The V gene's germline CDR1 is LNHDA and CDR2 SQIVND (reference sequence).

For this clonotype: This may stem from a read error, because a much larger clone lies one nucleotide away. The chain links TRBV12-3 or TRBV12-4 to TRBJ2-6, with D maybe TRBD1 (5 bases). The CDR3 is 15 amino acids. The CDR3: CASSLDTSGANVPTF. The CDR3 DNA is TGTGCCAGCAGTTTGGACACCTCTGGGGCCAACGTCCCGACTTTC.

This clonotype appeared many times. CDR3 residues: CASSLGMERQETQYF. In DNA form, the CDR3 reads TGTGCCAGCAGCTTAGGGATGGAACGCCAAGAGACCCAGTACTTC. The chain links TRBV7-9 to TRBJ2-5; no definite D call. Germline V gene data show CDR1 as SEHNR and CDR2 as FQNEAQ (reference sequence). This CDR3 is 15 amino acids long. The V end lost 1 base, the J end lost 1 base, and 10 bases lay between the germline ends.

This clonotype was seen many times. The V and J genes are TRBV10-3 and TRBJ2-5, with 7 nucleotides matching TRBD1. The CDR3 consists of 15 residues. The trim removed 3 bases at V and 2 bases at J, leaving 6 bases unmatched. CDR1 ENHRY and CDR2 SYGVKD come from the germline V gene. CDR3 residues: CAISEGQEQQETQYF. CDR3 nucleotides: TGTGCCATCAGTGAAGGACAGGAGCAACAAGAGACCCAGTACTTC.

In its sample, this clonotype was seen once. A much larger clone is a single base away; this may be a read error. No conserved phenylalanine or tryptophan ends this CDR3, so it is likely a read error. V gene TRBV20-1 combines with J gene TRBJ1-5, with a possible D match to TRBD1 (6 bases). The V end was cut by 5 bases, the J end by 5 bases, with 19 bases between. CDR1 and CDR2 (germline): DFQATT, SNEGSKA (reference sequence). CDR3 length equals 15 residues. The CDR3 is CSAHGRGGGDQPQHS. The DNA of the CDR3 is TGCAGTGCTCACGGCAGGGGCGGAGGGGATCAGCCCCAGCATTCT.

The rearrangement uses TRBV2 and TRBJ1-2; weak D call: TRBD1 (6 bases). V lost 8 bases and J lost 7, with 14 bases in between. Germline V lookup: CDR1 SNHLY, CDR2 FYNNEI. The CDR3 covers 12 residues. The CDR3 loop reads CASSLNRAGYTF. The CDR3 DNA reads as TGTGCCAGCTCACTCAACAGGGCTGGCTACACCTTC.

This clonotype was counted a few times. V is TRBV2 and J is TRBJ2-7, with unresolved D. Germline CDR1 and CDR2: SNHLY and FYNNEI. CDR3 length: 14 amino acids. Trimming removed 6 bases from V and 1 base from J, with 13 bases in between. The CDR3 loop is CASSLGRKSYEQYF. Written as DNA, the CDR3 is TGTGCCAGCAGCCTCGGACGGAAATCCTACGAGCAGTACTTC.

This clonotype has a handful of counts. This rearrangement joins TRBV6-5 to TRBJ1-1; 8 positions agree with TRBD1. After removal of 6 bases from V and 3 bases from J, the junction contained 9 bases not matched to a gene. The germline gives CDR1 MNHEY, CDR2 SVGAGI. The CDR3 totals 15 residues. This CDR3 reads CASRVIRQGHTEAFF. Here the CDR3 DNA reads TGTGCCAGCAGAGTAATTCGACAGGGGCACACTGAAGCTTTCTTT.

The chain's CDR3 is CSASPSGGDTYEQYF. The DNA for the CDR3 is TGCAGTGCTAGTCCTAGCGGGGGGGATACCTACGAGCAGTACTTC. This rearrangement joins TRBV20-1 to TRBJ2-7; 12 positions match TRBD2. J lost 2 bases, V lost 3 bases, and 5 bases had no gene match. This CDR3 is 15 amino acids long. Looked up from germline, CDR1 is DFQATT and CDR2 is SNEGSKA (reference sequence).

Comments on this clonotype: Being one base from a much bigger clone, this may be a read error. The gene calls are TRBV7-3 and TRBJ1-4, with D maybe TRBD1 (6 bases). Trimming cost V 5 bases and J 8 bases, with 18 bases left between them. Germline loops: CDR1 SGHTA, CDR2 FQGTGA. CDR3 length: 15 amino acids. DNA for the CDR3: TGTGCCAGCAGCCAAAGAGGGGGTCCCTGGGAAAAACTGTTTTTT. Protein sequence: CASSQRGGPWEKLFF.